The present T cell receptor (beta chain) was sequenced within a study of cytomegalovirus exposure and HLA in healthy donors. General study points: Analyzed later, most CMV-associated TCR beta chains appeared HLA-restricted.

Deletions cut 6 bases from V and 4 bases from J, with 15 bases between. CDR1 is MNHEY and CDR2 is SVGAGI in the germline V gene. The CDR3 totals 14 residues. Researchers ran the PCR with 60 Vbeta and 13 Jbeta primers. Assay used: immunoSEQ multiplex PCR; TCRdb lists only in-frame clones, some missing. The data show 120,000 or so clones, with less than 80% seen just once and 3% to 4.5% held by the top ten. Comment on this clone: Its antigen is as yet unknown.

The receptor was derived from a man aged 30-40 years in good health and CMV-seronegative. The sequenced sample consisted of PBMCs. The chain recombines TRBV6-5 with TRBJ1-1; unclear D gene. The CDR3 protein is CASRPGDPGTEAFF. CDR3 DNA sequence: TGTGCCAGCAGGCCCGGAGACCCTGGCACTGAAGCTTTCTTT.